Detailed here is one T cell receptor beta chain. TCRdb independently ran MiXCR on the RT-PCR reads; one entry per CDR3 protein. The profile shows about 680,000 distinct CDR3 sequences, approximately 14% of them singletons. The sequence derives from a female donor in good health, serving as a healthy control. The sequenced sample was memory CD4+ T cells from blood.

CDR3 residues: CASRTGTGGFQPQHF. In DNA, the CDR3 is TGTGCCAGCAGAACCGGGACAGGGGGCTTTCAGCCCCAGCATTTT. The chain combines TRBV12-3 or TRBV12-4 with TRBJ1-5, with 12 bases fitting TRBD1. This CDR3 comprises 15 residues. V was pared by 6 bases and J by 6 bases, with 6 bases of the junction left unmatched.